This T cell receptor beta chain was retrieved from a study of T cell changes during pregnancy in multiple sclerosis. Profiling relied on immunoSEQ multiplex PCR, and the TCRdb table lists in-frame clones only, not all of them. Counted here are about 49,000 clones, 94% occurring once; the ten biggest clones make up approximately 5.5%. CDR1 and CDR2 (germline): LNHDA, SQIVND (reference sequence). This CDR3 has 13 residues. The germline V and J ends were trimmed by 9 bases and 3 bases, with 15 bases remaining between them. The sequence was collected from a female donor with multiple sclerosis, enrolled in a pregnancy study. V usage is TRBV19 and J usage is TRBJ2-7; D is perhaps TRBD2 (6 bases). Sequencing used CD8+ T cells from peripheral blood mononuclear cells, obtained before pregnancy. CDR3 sequence (DNA): TGTGCCAGCTCTTCGGGGGTTAGCTACGAGCAGTACTTC. This codes for CASSSGVSYEQYF.